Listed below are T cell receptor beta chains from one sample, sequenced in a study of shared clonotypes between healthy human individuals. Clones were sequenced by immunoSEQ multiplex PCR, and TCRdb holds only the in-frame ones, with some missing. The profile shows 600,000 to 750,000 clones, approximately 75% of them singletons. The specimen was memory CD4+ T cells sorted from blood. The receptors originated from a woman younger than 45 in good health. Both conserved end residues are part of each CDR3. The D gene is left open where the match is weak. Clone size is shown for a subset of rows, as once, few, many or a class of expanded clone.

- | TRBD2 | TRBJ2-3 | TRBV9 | CASSVRSGSGTDTQYF | TGTGCCAGCAGCGTAAGGAGCGGGAGTGGCACAGATACGCAGTATTTT
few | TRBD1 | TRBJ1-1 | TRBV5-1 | CASSSGSEGAKAFF | TGCGCCAGCAGCTCGGGGTCTGAGGGGGCAAAAGCTTTCTTT
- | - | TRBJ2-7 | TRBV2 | CASSEQGYEQYF | TGTGCCAGCAGTGAACAGGGTTACGAGCAGTACTTC
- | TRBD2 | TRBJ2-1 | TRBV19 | CASSRWGTSGRGRNEQFF | TGTGCCAGTAGCCGTTGGGGGACTAGCGGGAGGGGACGGAATGAGCAGTTCTTC
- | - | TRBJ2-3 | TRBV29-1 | CSVVAVGLGQYF | TGCAGCGTTGTAGCGGTTGGGTTGGGGCAGTATTTT
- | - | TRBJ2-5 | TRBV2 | CASIFSEAKETQYF | TGTGCCAGCATTTTTTCGGAAGCTAAAGAGACCCAGTACTTC
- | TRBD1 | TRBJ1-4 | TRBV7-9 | CASSLSVGGTGNEKLFF | TGTGCCAGCAGCTTGAGTGTAGGCGGGACAGGGAATGAAAAACTGTTTTTT
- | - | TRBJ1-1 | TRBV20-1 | CSAAREVKAFF | TGCAGTGCGGCACGTGAAGTGAAAGCTTTCTTT
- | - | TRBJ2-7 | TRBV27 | CASSFLASYEQYF | TGTGCCAGCAGTTTCCTAGCCTCCTACGAGCAGTACTTC
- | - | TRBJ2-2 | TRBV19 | CASSIQGLTGELFF | TGTGCCAGTAGTATCCAGGGACTCACCGGGGAGCTGTTTTTT
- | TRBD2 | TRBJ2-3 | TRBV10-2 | CASSESVAGVPQYF | TGCGCCAGCAGTGAGTCGGTAGCGGGGGTCCCGCAGTATTTT
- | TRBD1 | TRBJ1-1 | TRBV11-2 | CASSLEPGGLTEAFF | TGTGCCAGCAGCTTAGAACCAGGGGGCCTCACTGAAGCTTTCTTT
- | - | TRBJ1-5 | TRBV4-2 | CASSHTGSNQPQHF | TGTGCCAGCAGCCATACAGGGAGCAATCAGCCCCAGCATTTT
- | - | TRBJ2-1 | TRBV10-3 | CAISPGRNSYNEQFF | TGTGCCATCAGCCCCGGACGGAACTCCTACAATGAGCAGTTCTTC
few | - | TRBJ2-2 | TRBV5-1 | CASSRGDRDTGELFF | TGCGCCAGCAGCAGGGGGGACAGAGACACCGGGGAGCTGTTTTTT
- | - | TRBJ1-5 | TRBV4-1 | CASRAVGSNQPQHF | TGCGCCAGCAGGGCCGTTGGTAGCAATCAGCCCCAGCATTTT
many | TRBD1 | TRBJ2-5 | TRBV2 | CASGDRVGQETQYF | TGTGCCAGCGGCGACAGGGTAGGACAAGAGACCCAGTACTTC
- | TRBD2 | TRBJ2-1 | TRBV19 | CASSMTSGEGVF | TGTGCCAGTAGTATGACTAGCGGGGAGGGGGTCTTC
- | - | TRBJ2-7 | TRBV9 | CASSVAPSYEQYF | TGTGCCAGCAGCGTAGCCCCCTCCTACGAGCAGTACTTC
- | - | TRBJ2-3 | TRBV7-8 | CASVQGRGADTQYF | TGTGCCAGCGTCCAGGGAAGAGGCGCAGATACGCAGTATTTT
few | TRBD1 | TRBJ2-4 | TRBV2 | CASNGQGNIQYF | TGTGCCAGCAATGGACAGGGAAACATTCAGTACTTC
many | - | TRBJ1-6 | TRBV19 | CASSMVNNNSPLHF | TGTGCCAGTAGTATGGTAAACAATAATTCACCCCTCCACTTT
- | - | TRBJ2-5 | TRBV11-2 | CASSSLWETQYF | TGTGCCAGCAGCTCCCTTTGGGAGACCCAGTACTTC
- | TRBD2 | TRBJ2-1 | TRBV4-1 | CASSLSPGSGRGHNEQFF | TGCGCCAGCAGCCTCTCCCCCGGGAGCGGGAGGGGACACAATGAGCAGTTCTTC
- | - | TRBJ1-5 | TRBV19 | CASSIGNPIYSNQPQHF | TGTGCCAGTAGTATCGGGAACCCCATATATAGCAATCAGCCCCAGCATTTT
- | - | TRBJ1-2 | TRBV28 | CASSLNPGTYGYTF | TGTGCCAGCAGTTTGAACCCAGGGACCTATGGCTACACCTTC
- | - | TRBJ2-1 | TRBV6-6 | CASSYYSGSLNEQFF | TGTGCCAGCAGTTACTATAGCGGAAGCCTTAATGAGCAGTTCTTC
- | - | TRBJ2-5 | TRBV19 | CASRGVATPVKTQYF | TGTGCCAGCCGGGGAGTGGCTACTCCCGTGAAGACCCAGTACTTC
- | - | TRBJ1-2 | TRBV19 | CASSIRPKDNYGYTF | TGTGCCAGTAGTATTCGACCGAAAGATAACTATGGCTACACCTTC
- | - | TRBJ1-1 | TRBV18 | CASSPHADTEAFF | TGTGCCAGCTCACCCCACGCGGACACTGAAGCTTTCTTT
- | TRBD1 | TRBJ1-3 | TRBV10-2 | CASSDWGQQSGNTIYF | TGCGCCAGCAGTGATTGGGGACAGCAATCTGGAAACACCATATATTTT
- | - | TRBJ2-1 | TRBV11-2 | CASSLVRGRGNEQFF | TGTGCCAGCAGCTTAGTCCGAGGGCGGGGCAATGAGCAGTTCTTC
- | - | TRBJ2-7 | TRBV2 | CASSPGGPRREQYF | TGTGCCAGCAGCCCCGGGGGCCCGCGTCGGGAGCAGTACTTC
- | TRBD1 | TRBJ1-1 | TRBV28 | CASSLTTGGKAFF | TGTGCCAGCAGTTTAACAACAGGGGGGAAAGCTTTCTTT
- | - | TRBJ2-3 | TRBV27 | CASSSQGRVTDTQYF | TGTGCCAGCAGTTCCCAGGGGAGGGTCACAGATACGCAGTATTTT
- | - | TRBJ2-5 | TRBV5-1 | CASSLNGPQETQYF | TGCGCCAGCAGCTTGAACGGTCCTCAGGAGACCCAGTACTTC
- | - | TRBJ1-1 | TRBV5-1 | CASSPAGLRTEAFF | TGCGCCAGCAGCCCCGCGGGGTTGAGGACTGAAGCTTTCTTT
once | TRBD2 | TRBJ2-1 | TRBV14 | CASSRRTSGRAHPDNEQFF | TGTGCCAGCAGCCGACGGACTAGCGGGAGGGCCCATCCCGACAATGAGCAGTTCTTC
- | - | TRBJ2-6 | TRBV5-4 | CASSRAGSPGANVLTF | TGTGCCAGCAGCCGGGCCGGGTCCCCTGGGGCCAACGTCCTGACTTTC
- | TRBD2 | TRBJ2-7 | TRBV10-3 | CATLAGATREQYF | TGTGCCACCCTAGCGGGAGCTACTCGCGAGCAGTACTTC
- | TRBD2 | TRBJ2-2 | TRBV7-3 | CASSLKTGGGAGELFF | TGTGCCAGCAGCCTAAAGACGGGAGGAGGGGCCGGGGAGCTGTTTTTT
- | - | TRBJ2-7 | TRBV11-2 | CASSSDPGGISYEQYF | TGTGCCAGCAGCTCAGATCCAGGGGGGATTTCCTACGAGCAGTACTTC
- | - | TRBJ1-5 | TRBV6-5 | CASRLQGPGQPQHF | TGTGCCAGCAGGCTACAGGGCCCTGGTCAGCCCCAGCATTTT
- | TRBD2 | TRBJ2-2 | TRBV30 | CAWSGASGRATGELFF | TGTGCCTGGAGTGGGGCTAGCGGGAGGGCCACCGGGGAGCTGTTTTTT
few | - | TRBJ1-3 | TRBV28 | CASSANTIYF | TGTGCCAGCTCGGCGAACACCATATATTTT
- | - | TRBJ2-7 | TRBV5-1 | CASSLANREDEQYF | TGCGCCAGCAGCTTGGCTAACAGGGAAGACGAGCAGTACTTC
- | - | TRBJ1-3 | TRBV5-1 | CASSPGGGNTIYF | TGCGCCAGCAGTCCCGGCGGTGGAAACACCATATATTTT
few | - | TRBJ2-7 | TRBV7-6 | CASSLAADYEQYF | TGTGCCAGCAGCTTAGCAGCCGACTACGAGCAGTACTTC
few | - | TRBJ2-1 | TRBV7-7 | CASSPTGGPYNEQFF | TGTGCCAGCAGCCCCACGGGCGGGCCGTACAATGAGCAGTTCTTC
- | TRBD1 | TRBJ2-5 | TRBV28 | CASNPPQGAGETQYF | TGTGCCAGCAATCCCCCACAGGGGGCGGGAGAGACCCAGTACTTC
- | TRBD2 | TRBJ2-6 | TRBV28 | CASSPSAGALSGANVLTF | TGTGCCAGCAGTCCCTCGGCGGGAGCTCTATCTGGGGCCAACGTCCTGACTTTC
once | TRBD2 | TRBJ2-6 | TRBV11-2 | CASSFGTSTTGANVLTF | TGTGCCAGCAGCTTCGGGACTAGCACTACTGGGGCCAACGTCCTGACTTTC
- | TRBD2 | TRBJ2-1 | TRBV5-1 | CASSLPSGVNEQFF | TGCGCCAGCAGCTTGCCTAGCGGGGTGAATGAGCAGTTCTTC
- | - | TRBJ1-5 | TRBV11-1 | CASSLGPNQPQHF | TGTGCCAGCAGCTTAGGTCCCAATCAGCCCCAGCATTTT
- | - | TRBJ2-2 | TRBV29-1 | CSVRRGPGELFF | TGCAGCGTTAGGCGAGGGCCCGGGGAGCTGTTTTTT
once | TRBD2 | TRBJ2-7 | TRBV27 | CASSFERESNEQYF | TGTGCCAGCAGTTTCGAGCGGGAGAGCAACGAGCAGTACTTC
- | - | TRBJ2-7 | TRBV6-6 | CASSYGDFSYEQYF | TGTGCCAGCAGTTACGGGGACTTCTCCTACGAGCAGTACTTC